The 5 T cell receptor beta chains below were found in one sample sequenced in a study of cytomegalovirus exposure and HLA in healthy donors. PCR was performed using 60 Vbeta and 13 Jbeta primers. Clones were sequenced by immunoSEQ multiplex PCR, and TCRdb holds only the in-frame ones, with some missing. The data contain some 170,000 clones, roughly 82% of them singletons. Sequencing input: PBMCs. All receptors come from a girl under 18 in good health and CMV-seropositive.

This sequence joins TRBV4-1 and TRBJ2-5, with a weak D call TRBD2 (6 bases). This CDR3 contains 15 residues. The germline V and J ends were trimmed by 3 bases and 1 base, with 12 bases remaining between them. Germline CDR1 and CDR2: MGHRA and YSYEKL. The chain's CDR3 is CASSQTRAAQETQYF. Written as DNA, the CDR3 is TGCGCCAGCAGCCAGACTAGGGCGGCCCAAGAGACCCAGTACTTC.

This chain connects TRBV30 to TRBJ2-5, with a tentative D call TRBD1 (6 bases). Germline V lookup: CDR1 GTSNPN, CDR2 SVGIG (reference sequence). CDR3 size: 12 residues. V gave up 0 bases and J gave up 5 bases, with 7 bases separating them. Here the CDR3 DNA reads TGTGCCTGGAGTGTAACAGGGGAGACCCAGTACTTC. Translated, it gives CAWSVTGETQYF.

The rearrangement links TRBV6-5 to TRBJ1-5; 9 nucleotides line up with TRBD1. The ends lost 4 bases at V and 2 bases at J; junction bases unmatched: 3. Germline lookup yields CDR1 MNHEY and CDR2 SVGAGI. The CDR3 totals 15 residues. CDR3: CASSLTGGGNQPQHF. DNA of the CDR3: TGTGCCAGCAGTTTGACAGGGGGTGGCAATCAGCCCCAGCATTTT.

The chain recombines TRBV7-2 with TRBJ2-7; a weak D match, TRBD1 (5 bases). This CDR3 is built from 15 residues. The germline gives CDR1 SGHTA, CDR2 FQGNSA. The V and J ends lost 5 bases and 0 bases respectively, with 14 bases between them. CDR3 amino acids: CASSPPGYGSYEQYF. The CDR3 DNA follows: TGTGCCAGCAGCCCTCCAGGGTATGGCTCCTACGAGCAGTACTTC. The full variable domain, completed using reference TRBV7-2 and TRBJ2-7, is GAGVSQSPSNKVTEKGKDVELRCDPISGHTALYWYRQSLGQGLEFLIYFQGNSAPDKSGLPSDRFSAERTGGSVSTLTIQRTQQEDSAVYLCASSPPGYGSYEQYFGPGTRLTVT.

The table lists this clone with a count of one. This chain joins TRBV6-1 and TRBJ1-2; TRBD1 is a possible D gene (6 bases). V lost 4 bases and J 4 bases, leaving 16 bases between the germline ends. Germline V lookup: CDR1 MNHNS, CDR2 SASEGT. The CDR3 spans 15 residues. CDR3 bases: TGTGCCAGCAGTGCCCAGGGGTTCACAAGCTATGGCTACACCTTC. This codes for CASSAQGFTSYGYTF.